These 27 T cell receptor beta chains were all obtained from the same sample, sequenced in a study of blood T cell repertoires in COVID-19. Sequencing was performed with immunoSEQ multiplex PCR; in TCRdb, only in-frame clones are kept and a portion is missing. The sample records 130,000 or so clones, about 70% being singletons. Sequencing was carried out using peripheral blood. The receptors derive from a woman between 65 and 79 years old with acute or convalescent COVID-19.

The genes are TRBV14 and TRBJ2-4, with TRBD1 matching over 8 bases. From germline, CDR1 is SGHDN and CDR2 FVKESK. V was clipped by 4 bases and J by 10 bases; unmatched bases: 6. The CDR3 length is 13 residues. The DNA of the CDR3 is TGTGCCAGCAGCCCCAGGGGGCGCAGGATTCAGTACTTC. It encodes CASSPRGRRIQYF.

CDR3 residues: CASRSTGGAEAFF. The CDR3 region has the DNA TGTGCCAGCAGATCAACAGGGGGCGCGGAAGCTTTCTTT. The V and J genes are TRBV5-4 and TRBJ1-1; 9 bases align to TRBD1. With 5 bases clipped from V and 8 bases from J, the junction kept 7 bases outside the gene matches. CDR1 SGHNT and CDR2 YYREEE come from the germline V gene (reference sequence). This CDR3 has 13 residues.

V gene TRBV24-1 combines with J gene TRBJ2-2; TRBD2 aligns across 14 bases. Unmatched junction bases numbered 5, after V lost 5 bases and J lost 1 base. Germline values: CDR1 KGHDR, CDR2 SFDVKD. The CDR3 has 18 residues. The DNA for the CDR3 is TGTGCCACCAGTGGACAGACTAGCGGGGGGGTGAACACCGGGGAGCTGTTTTTT. Protein: CATSGQTSGGVNTGELFF.

The chain joins TRBV29-1 to TRBJ1-1, with 9 bases aligning to TRBD1. CDR1 is SQVTM, CDR2 ANQGSEA, per germline. This CDR3 has 13 residues. Trimming at V came to 6 bases and at J to 6 bases, leaving 8 bases not matched to a gene. CDR3 nucleotides: TGCAGCGTAACCGGGACAGGGTTATCTGAAGCTTTCTTT. Translated, it gives CSVTGTGLSEAFF.

The CDR3 here is CASSLETGYYGYTF. The CDR3 coding sequence is TGTGCCAGCAGCTTAGAGACAGGGTACTATGGCTACACCTTC. The chain employs TRBV7-9 and TRBJ1-2, with 7 bases fitting TRBD1. Trimming took 1 base from V and 3 from J; bases not matched to a gene: 2. The CDR3 spans 14 residues. The germline V gene encodes CDR1 SEHNR and CDR2 FQNEAQ (reference sequence).

This clone was seen just once. This chain joins TRBV3-1 (or the pseudogene TRBV3-2) and TRBJ1-6, with 9 bases matching TRBD1. J gave up 10 bases and V 5 bases, and 9 bases lay outside the gene matches. Germline V lookup: CDR1 LGHDT, CDR2 YNNKEL (reference sequence). The CDR3 length is 15 residues. CDR3 DNA: TGTGCCAGCAGCGGAGCGGGACAGGGAGAATCACCCCTCCACTTT. Its protein product is CASSGAGQGESPLHF.

Comment on this clone: An end of the junction does not agree with germline; a read error may underlie this. CDR3 residues: CASSLGQGIDTQYF. The CDR3 region has the DNA TGTGCTAGCAGCTTGGGACAGGGTATAGATACGCAGTATTTT. The chain couples TRBV7-7 to TRBJ2-3; 9 bases are shared with TRBD1. CDR1 and CDR2 (germline): SSHAT, FNYEAQ (reference sequence). CDR3 length equals 14 residues. Complete variable domain (other parts from reference TRBV7-7 and TRBJ2-3): GAGVSQSPRYKVTKRGQDVTLRCDPISSHATLYWYQQALGQGPEFLTYFNYEAQPDKSGLPSDRFSAERPEGSISTLTIQRTEQRDSAMYRCASSLGQGIDTQYFGPGTRLTVL.

The V call is TRBV30, the J call TRBJ2-7; 11 nucleotides line up with TRBD1. The CDR3 consists of 15 residues. V trimming: 3 bases; J trimming: 4 bases; junction bases outside the gene matches: 8. Germline assignment: CDR1 GTSNPN and CDR2 SVGIG (reference sequence). CDR3 DNA: TGTGCCTGGAGCGCCGGGACAGGGGGTGGTTACGAGCAGTACTTC. Its protein product is CAWSAGTGGGYEQYF.

J is TRBJ1-5 and V is TRBV5-6; 7 positions agree with TRBD1. This CDR3 is 14 amino acids long. The J segment lost 6 bases and the V segment lost 4 bases, leaving 7 bases of the junction unmatched. The germline V gene has CDR1 SGHDT and CDR2 YYEEEE. As DNA, the CDR3 is TGTGCCAGCAGCAGAACAGGGGTCGCTCAGCCCCAGCATTTT. Amino acids: CASSRTGVAQPQHF.

CDR3 sequence: CSVARDRGLETQYF. The CDR3 DNA follows: TGCAGCGTCGCCCGGGACAGGGGGCTGGAGACCCAGTACTTC. The rearrangement joins TRBV29-1 to TRBJ2-5; 12 bases fit TRBD1. V lost 6 bases to trimming and J lost 5 bases; unmatched junction nucleotides: 7. The CDR3 is made up of 14 amino acids. Germline V lookup: CDR1 SQVTM, CDR2 ANQGSEA.

This clone was seen a few times. The V call is TRBV7-8, the J call TRBJ2-7, with D possibly matching TRBD1 (6 bases). The CDR3 is 14 residues long. Germline V gene sequence: CDR1 SGHVS, CDR2 FQNEAQ. Between the trimmed V and J ends, which lost 6 bases and 0 bases, there was a span of 12 bases. The CDR3 sequence: CASRLEQGSYEQYF. The CDR3 coding sequence is TGTGCCAGCAGACTAGAACAGGGCTCCTACGAGCAGTACTTC. The full variable domain, with the rest looked up from reference TRBV7-8 and TRBJ2-7, is GAGVSQSPRYKVAKRGQDVALRCDPISGHVSLFWYQQALGQGPEFLTYFQNEAQLDKSGLPSDRFFAERPEGSVSTLKIQRTQQEDSAVYLCASRLEQGSYEQYFGPGTRLTVT.

In its sample, this clone was seen a few times. The rearrangement links TRBV1 to TRBJ2-1; the D call in the table, TRBD1, was not verified against the DNA. TRBV1 is a pseudogene. The CDR3 has 12 amino acids. CDR3 nucleotides: TGCACCAGCAGCCATGGGACAGGGCCACCGGTCTTC. This translates into CTSSHGTGPPVF.

This chain connects TRBV7-7 to TRBJ2-2, with 8 bases lining up with TRBD2. CDR1 is SSHAT, CDR2 FNYEAQ, per germline (reference sequence). The CDR3 totals 13 residues. CDR3 in DNA: TGTGCTGTTAGCGGGGATAACACCGGGGAGCTGTTTTTT. Its translation is CAVSGDNTGELFF. The whole variable domain, filled in from reference TRBV7-7 and TRBJ2-2, reads GAGVSQSPRYKVTKRGQDVTLRCDPISSHATLYWYQQALGQGPEFLTYFNYEAQPDKSGLPSDRFSAERPEGSISTLTIQRTEQRDSAMYRCAVSGDNTGELFFGEGSRLTVL.

This clone was observed at least ten times. CDR3 DNA: TGTGCCAGCAGCCTCACGGCTGGGAGCTCCTACAATGAGCAGTTCTTC. This translates into CASSLTAGSSYNEQFF. This chain uses TRBV6-2 or TRBV6-3 with TRBJ2-1; tentative D call: TRBD2 (5 bases). With 6 bases removed from V and 0 bases from J, the gap between germline ends came to 15 bases. The CDR3 covers 16 residues. Germline-derived CDR1 and CDR2 are MNHEY and SVGEGT.

This chain joins TRBV5-1 and TRBJ2-5, with TRBD2 matching over 12 bases. This CDR3 region has 17 residues. Germline V gene lookup returns CDR1 SGHRS and CDR2 YFSETQ. V lost 0 bases to trimming and J lost 9 bases; unmatched junction nucleotides: 12. Written as DNA, the CDR3 is TGCGCCAGCAGCTTGGGTATGACTAGCGGGAGTGCTGCGGCCCAGTACTTC. Its translation: CASSLGMTSGSAAAQYF.

V and J are TRBV2 and TRBJ2-4; D may be TRBD2 (7 bases). Trimming pared 4 bases from V and 5 bases from J, leaving 18 bases between. The germline gives CDR1 SNHLY, CDR2 FYNNEI. The CDR3 is 16 amino acids. The CDR3 bases are TGTGCCAGCAGTGTTCCGGGGGGACAATCCCAAAACATTCAGTACTTC. Translated, it gives CASSVPGGQSQNIQYF.

This chain uses TRBV7-9 with TRBJ2-1, with 10 bases that match TRBD2. V lost 6 bases and J lost 0; bases outside the gene matches: 5. CDR1 is SEHNR and CDR2 is FQNEAQ in the germline V gene (reference sequence). The CDR3 covers 16 residues. CDR3 sequence reads: CASRPSGRASYNEQFF. CDR3 DNA sequence: TGTGCCAGCAGACCTAGCGGGAGAGCCTCCTACAATGAGCAGTTCTTC.

This clone occurred a few times. This chain connects TRBV28 to TRBJ1-1, with D tentatively TRBD1 (6 bases). CDR3 size: 14 residues. The germline V gene has CDR1 MDHEN and CDR2 SYDVKM. V was cut by 6 bases and J by 1 base, with 12 bases left in between. CDR3 protein: CASRTGSQNTEAFF. CDR3 coding DNA: TGTGCCAGCAGAACAGGGTCCCAGAACACTGAAGCTTTCTTT.

V usage is TRBV2 and J usage is TRBJ1-1; D gene uncertain. CDR1 and CDR2 (germline): SNHLY, FYNNEI. This CDR3 spans 13 amino acids. Trimming pared 6 bases from V and 1 base from J, leaving 9 bases between. CDR3 bases: TGTGCCAGCAGGGTTACAGCGAACACTGAAGCTTTCTTT. It encodes CASRVTANTEAFF.

V and J are TRBV4-1 and TRBJ2-3; 8 bases match TRBD1. The CDR3 runs to 15 residues. Germline CDR1 is MGHRA and CDR2 is YSYEKL. V shed 0 bases, J shed 2 bases, and the junction held 1 base outside the gene matches. The CDR3 DNA reads TGCGCCAGCAGCCAAGAACAGGGGGTCACAGATACGCAGTATTTT. It encodes CASSQEQGVTDTQYF.

There are many counts of this clone. V and J are TRBV29-1 and TRBJ2-1; D gene ambiguous. V was cut by 6 bases and J by 2 bases, with 5 bases left in between. The CDR3 consists of 11 residues. Germline CDR1 reads SQVTM; CDR2 reads ANQGSEA. The DNA of the CDR3 is TGCAGCGTCCCGGCCTACAATGAGCAGTTCTTC. Residues: CSVPAYNEQFF.

V gene TRBV29-1 combines with J gene TRBJ2-7; TRBD2 matches 12 bases. Germline V CDR1 and CDR2: SQVTM, ANQGSEA. The CDR3 is 13 residues long. With V trimmed by 8 bases and J by 6 bases, 8 bases remained unmatched. The CDR3, as DNA: TGCAGCTACCAGACTAGCGGGGGAATCGAGCAGTACTTC. Translated: CSYQTSGGIEQYF.

The rearrangement links TRBV7-6 to TRBJ2-2; D might be TRBD2 (5 bases). CDR3 size: 17 residues. V lost 2 bases and J lost 0, with 13 bases in between. Looked up from germline, CDR1 is SGHVS and CDR2 is FNYEAQ. In DNA form, the CDR3 reads TGTGCCAGCAGCTTAAACCCGGGGAGCGCGAACACCGGGGAGCTGTTTTTT. Protein: CASSLNPGSANTGELFF.

The CDR3 sequence: CAWRGLAGDTGELFF. CDR3 DNA: TGTGCCTGGAGGGGACTAGCGGGAGATACCGGGGAGCTGTTTTTT. The chain links TRBV30 to TRBJ2-2, with 14 bases lining up with TRBD2. The CDR3 has 15 amino acids. Germline loops: CDR1 GTSNPN, CDR2 SVGIG (reference sequence). The V segment lost 3 bases and the J segment 5 bases; nucleotides outside the gene matches: 2.

This clone was seen a few times. V is TRBV7-2 and J is TRBJ2-3; 15 bases agree with TRBD2. J gave up 4 bases and V 5 bases, and 7 bases lay outside the gene matches. The CDR3 runs to 17 residues. Germline assignment: CDR1 SGHTA and CDR2 FQGNSA. The CDR3 bases are TGTGCCAGCAGCCTCGGACTAGCGGGGGGGCAGGCAGATACGCAGTATTTT. Residues: CASSLGLAGGQADTQYF.

The V gene is TRBV20-1, the J gene TRBJ2-1; D gene unclear. The CDR3 runs 14 residues. Trimming took 3 bases from V and 3 from J, leaving 12 bases between them. The germline V gene encodes CDR1 DFQATT and CDR2 SNEGSKA (reference sequence). The chain's CDR3 is CSASKSADYNEQFF. The CDR3 bases are TGCAGTGCTAGTAAGAGCGCCGACTACAATGAGCAGTTCTTC.

The chain links TRBV6-2 or TRBV6-3 to TRBJ2-7; 10 nucleotides align to TRBD1. CDR1 MNHEY and CDR2 SVGEGT come from the germline V gene. The junction had 17 bases not matched to a gene; V was cut back by 2 bases and J by 4 bases. This CDR3 contains 19 residues. CDR3 DNA sequence: TGTGCCAGCAGTTACCCGACGATATCTTTGGGACAGGGGAGGTACGAGCAGTACTTC. Protein: CASSYPTISLGQGRYEQYF.